A selection of T cell receptor beta chains follows, all from one sample in a study of blood T cell repertoires in COVID-19. Assay used: immunoSEQ multiplex PCR; TCRdb lists only in-frame clones, some missing. The table includes roughly 100,000 clones, 70% to 80% detected once. Sequenced: peripheral blood. All receptors derive from a man in his sixties with active or convalescent COVID-19. Both conserved end residues are part of each CDR3. A D gene is named only where the DNA matches it firmly. Clone size is given for some rows only: seen once, a few or many times, or a class if the clone is expanded.

cdr3_aa | cdr3_nt | clone_size | v_call | d_call | j_call
CASSLDRTPGGYGYTF | TGTGCCAGCAGCTTGGACAGGACCCCCGGAGGGTATGGCTACACCTTC | . | TRBV7-2 | TRBD1 | TRBJ1-2
CASSSGGATLHF | TGTGCCAGCAGTTCGGGGGGGGCGACCCTCCACTTT | . | TRBV28 | . | TRBJ1-6
CASSSTGESYEQYF | TGTGCCAGCAGTTCAACGGGGGAATCCTACGAGCAGTACTTC | . | TRBV28 | . | TRBJ2-7
CATSRTGWSTEAFF | TGTGCCACCAGCAGGACAGGGTGGAGCACTGAAGCTTTCTTT | . | TRBV15 | TRBD1 | TRBJ1-1
CASSLSRLGQGASGNTIYF | TGTGCCAGCAGTTTAAGCCGCCTGGGACAGGGGGCATCGGGAAACACCATATATTTT | . | TRBV28 | TRBD1 | TRBJ1-3
CATSASDQPQHF | TGTGCCACCAGTGCGTCCGATCAGCCCCAGCATTTT | . | TRBV24-1 | . | TRBJ1-5
CASSLLVGEANQPQHF | TGTGCCAGCAGTTTACTTGTGGGGGAGGCCAATCAGCCCCAGCATTTT | . | TRBV28 | . | TRBJ1-5
CASSVTQGPGNTIYF | TGTGCCAGCAGCGTTACACAGGGACCAGGAAACACCATATATTTT | few | TRBV9 | . | TRBJ1-3
CASSLLDSMEQFF | TGTGCCAGCAGTTTATTAGACAGCATGGAGCAGTTCTTC | . | TRBV27 | . | TRBJ2-1
CASSPGTDTQYF | TGTGCCAGCAGCCCCGGGACAGATACGCAGTATTTT | . | TRBV2 | . | TRBJ2-3
CASTSGSGGSYEQYF | TGTGCCAGCACCTCGGGTAGCGGGGGCTCCTACGAGCAGTACTTC | . | TRBV6-5 | TRBD2 | TRBJ2-7
CASTTGTAYGYTF | TGTGCCAGCACTACCGGGACTGCCTATGGCTACACCTTC | . | TRBV2 | . | TRBJ1-2
CASDFGARNEQYF | TGTGCCAGCGACTTTGGGGCTCGGAACGAGCAGTACTTC | few | TRBV28 | . | TRBJ2-7
CASRILGSGELFF | TGTGCCAGCAGGATACTAGGCTCCGGGGAGCTGTTTTTT | . | TRBV12-3/TRBV12-4 | . | TRBJ2-2
CASSEERGARNTEAFF | TGTGCCAGCAGCGAGGAACGGGGGGCGAGGAACACTGAAGCTTTCTTT | . | TRBV7-9 | . | TRBJ1-1
CASSLATSGRYNEQFF | TGTGCCAGCAGCTTGGCCACTAGCGGGAGGTACAATGAGCAGTTCTTC | few | TRBV7-2 | TRBD2 | TRBJ2-1
CAISAWSGQMNTEAFF | TGTGCCATCAGTGCTTGGTCAGGGCAAATGAACACTGAAGCTTTCTTT | . | TRBV10-3 | . | TRBJ1-1
CASQAKLNTEAFF | TGTGCCTCCCAGGCCAAATTGAACACTGAAGCTTTCTTT | . | TRBV27 | . | TRBJ1-1
CASSFGGVDEQFF | TGTGCCAGCAGCTTCGGAGGCGTCGATGAGCAGTTCTTC | . | TRBV11-2 | . | TRBJ2-1
CASSSIVGSGRNNEQFF | TGTGCCAGCAGCTCCATAGTAGGTAGCGGGAGGAACAATGAGCAGTTCTTC | few | TRBV7-9 | TRBD2 | TRBJ2-1
CSALENRGSEAFF | TGCAGCGCCTTAGAAAACCGCGGGAGTGAAGCTTTCTTT | . | TRBV29-1 | . | TRBJ1-1
CASRASSGSPGTQYF | TGTGCCAGCAGAGCCTCTAGCGGGAGCCCCGGGACCCAGTACTTC | . | TRBV2 | TRBD2 | TRBJ2-5
CASSGRNSPLHF | TGTGCCAGCAGCGGTCGGAATTCACCCCTCCACTTT | . | TRBV6-5 | . | TRBJ1-6
CASSSQTSGLGHEQFF | TGTGCCAGCAGCTCGCAGACTAGCGGGTTGGGGCATGAGCAGTTCTTC | . | TRBV5-4 | TRBD2 | TRBJ2-1
CASSQEGKGPYNEQFF | TGCGCCAGCAGCCAAGAAGGGAAGGGGCCCTACAATGAGCAGTTCTTC | . | TRBV4-1 | . | TRBJ2-1
CSAARQGANYGYTF | TGCAGCGCCGCGCGGCAGGGGGCAAACTATGGCTACACCTTC | . | TRBV29-1 | TRBD1 | TRBJ1-2
CASRRQMNTEAFF | TGTGCCAGCAGAAGACAGATGAACACTGAAGCTTTCTTT | once | TRBV7-2 | . | TRBJ1-1
CASSLLAVGDTQYF | TGTGCCAGCAGCTTACTCGCGGTGGGAGATACGCAGTATTTT | . | TRBV7-2 | . | TRBJ2-3
CASSANRVTEAFF | TGTGCCAGCAGCGCCAACAGGGTCACTGAAGCTTTCTTT | few | TRBV5-6 | . | TRBJ1-1
CASKAGFAGNEQFF | TGTGCCAGCAAGGCGGGATTTGCAGGGAATGAGCAGTTCTTC | few | TRBV11-2 | . | TRBJ2-1
CAISLRGRDGTEAFF | TGTGCCATCAGTCTCAGGGGGCGCGATGGAACTGAAGCTTTCTTT | . | TRBV10-3 | TRBD1 | TRBJ1-1
CASSPQIQETQYF | TGTGCCAGCAGTCCACAAATACAAGAGACCCAGTACTTC | . | TRBV27 | . | TRBJ2-5
CASSSGTGGNTEAFF | TGTGCCAGCAGTTCCGGGACAGGGGGTAACACTGAAGCTTTCTTT | few | TRBV6-2/TRBV6-3 | TRBD1 | TRBJ1-1
CASSLRQAPNYGYTF | TGTGCCAGCAGTTTACGACAGGCCCCCAACTATGGCTACACCTTC | . | TRBV27 | . | TRBJ1-2
CASSVVQGPNTGELFF | TGTGCCAGCAGCGTAGTACAGGGGCCGAACACCGGGGAGCTGTTTTTT | . | TRBV9 | TRBD1 | TRBJ2-2
CASRAKIGEASYEQYF | TGCGCCAGCAGGGCAAAGATCGGGGAAGCGTCCTACGAGCAGTACTTC | . | TRBV5-1 | . | TRBJ2-7
CASSRFGQGDNSPLHF | TGTGCCAGCAGCCGGTTCGGACAGGGGGATAATTCACCCCTCCACTTT | . | TRBV14 | TRBD1 | TRBJ1-6
CASTWGGNSPLHF | TGTGCCAGTACTTGGGGGGGAAATTCACCCCTCCACTTT | . | TRBV19 | . | TRBJ1-6
CASSPQGANTGELFF | TGTGCCAGCAGCCCCCAGGGGGCGAACACCGGGGAGCTGTTTTTT | . | TRBV11-3 | TRBD1 | TRBJ2-2
CASSPGLAGGSYEQYF | TGTGCCAGCAGCCCTGGACTAGCGGGAGGTTCCTACGAGCAGTACTTC | few | TRBV6-2/TRBV6-3 | TRBD2 | TRBJ2-7
CASSLTRTSENTQYF | TGTGCCAGCAGCTTAACCAGGACTAGCGAAAATACGCAGTATTTT | . | TRBV7-9 | TRBD2 | TRBJ2-3
CASSYSGTSVIYNEQFF | TGTGCCAGCAGTTATTCCGGGACTAGCGTCATCTACAATGAGCAGTTCTTC | . | TRBV7-2 | TRBD2 | TRBJ2-1
CASGLDGVYGYTF | TGTGCTAGTGGTTTGGACGGGGTTTATGGCTACACCTTC | . | TRBV12-5 | . | TRBJ1-2
CASSYRGSTDTQYF | TGTGCCAGCAGTTACAGGGGATCCACAGATACGCAGTATTTT | once | TRBV6-5 | . | TRBJ2-3
CASSLAVAGVYDEQFF | TGTGCCAGCAGCTTAGCGGTCGCGGGAGTGTACGATGAGCAGTTCTTC | . | TRBV7-9 | TRBD2 | TRBJ2-1
CASSYSRTQGTEAFF | TGTGCCAGCAGTTACTCGAGGACCCAGGGGACTGAAGCTTTCTTT | . | TRBV6-5 | . | TRBJ1-1
CASSIAGTRSYNEQFF | TGTGCCAGTAGTATAGCCGGGACTCGCTCCTACAATGAGCAGTTCTTC | . | TRBV19 | . | TRBJ2-1
CASSEARGSTDTQYF | TGCGCCAGCAGTGAGGCACGGGGATCCACAGATACGCAGTATTTT | . | TRBV10-2 | . | TRBJ2-3
CSVEDRSFNYGYTF | TGCAGCGTTGAAGATCGTAGTTTTAACTATGGCTACACCTTC | . | TRBV29-1 | . | TRBJ1-2
CASSYSLQANSPLHF | TGTGCCAGCAGTTACTCGTTACAGGCAAATTCACCCCTCCACTTT | . | TRBV6-5 | . | TRBJ1-6
CASSSGTGAVSPLHF | TGTGCCAGTAGTTCCGGGACAGGGGCCGTTTCACCCCTCCACTTT | . | TRBV19 | TRBD1 | TRBJ1-6
CASSFETSGIYEQFF | TGTGCCAGCAGCTTCGAGACTAGCGGGATCTATGAGCAGTTCTTC | . | TRBV5-6 | TRBD2 | TRBJ2-1
CASSFGWGGDEKLFF | TGTGCCAGCAGTTTTGGATGGGGAGGAGATGAAAAACTGTTTTTT | once | TRBV28 | . | TRBJ1-4
CASSPRGSGNTIYF | TGTGCCAGCAGCCCACGGGGTAGTGGAAACACCATATATTTT | . | TRBV5-5 | . | TRBJ1-3
CASTLDRGRAFF | TGTGCCAGCACATTAGACAGGGGGCGGGCTTTCTTT | . | TRBV28 | TRBD1 | TRBJ1-1
CASSPTGERSPLHF | TGTGCCAGCTCACCGACAGGGGAGAGGTCACCCCTCCACTTT | few | TRBV18 | TRBD1 | TRBJ1-6
CASSYSGNTIYF | TGTGCCAGCAGCTACTCTGGAAACACCATATATTTT | . | TRBV9 | . | TRBJ1-3